These 25 T cell receptor beta chains were all obtained from the same sample, sequenced in a study of T-cell reconstitution after alpha-beta-depleted transplantation in children. This sample's TCRbeta library carried unique molecular identifier barcodes. TCRdb reanalysed the PCR reads using MiXCR and keeps one entry per CDR3 protein. Of some 640,000 distinct CDR3 sequences in the sample, approximately 15% were seen once. The material was PBMCs from the stem cell graft donor, obtained from the stem cell graft. These receptors originate from a human donor who donated a stem cell graft to a child with acute myeloid leukemia.

Only a few counts were recorded for this clonotype. The chain couples TRBV12-3 or TRBV12-4 to TRBJ2-5, with TRBD2 as a possible D gene (5 bases). Trimming shortened V by 7 bases and J by 3 bases, and 12 bases separated the two germline ends. The CDR3 runs 13 residues. The DNA for the CDR3 is TGTGCCAGCACCCTGCGGGCAGAAGAGACCCAGTACTTC. This encodes CASTLRAEETQYF.

This clonotype was observed a single time. Given the absence of the conserved phenylalanine or tryptophan at the CDR3 end, a read error is likely. The rearrangement links TRBV4-3 to TRBJ1-2; D not resolved. V was shortened by 5 bases and J by 7 bases, with 23 bases between the two germline ends. The CDR3 spans 16 residues. Germline V gives CDR1 LGHNA, CDR2 YSLEER. In DNA, the CDR3 is TGCGCCAGCAGCGACGAGGAGAGGCAGGAGAGTTTTGGCTACACCGTC. Its translation: CASSDEERQESFGYTV.

This clonotype was counted a few times. The rearrangement uses TRBV5-6 and TRBJ2-7; possibly TRBD1 for D (6 bases). Germline CDR1 SGHDT, CDR2 YYEEEE. CDR3 length: 14 amino acids. V lost 4 bases to trimming and J lost 1 base, with 12 bases between them. The CDR3 spells CASSVADRSYEQYV. CDR3 bases: TGTGCCAGCAGCGTCGCGGACAGATCCTACGAGCAGTACGTC.

The sample holds many counts of this clonotype. The CDR3 region is CSARDADTGKNIQYF. CDR3 nucleotides: TGCAGTGCTAGAGATGCAGACACAGGCAAAAACATTCAGTACTTC. The gene calls are TRBV20-1 and TRBJ2-4, with a tentative D call TRBD1 (5 bases). The CDR3 runs to 15 residues. The V gene's germline CDR1 is DFQATT and CDR2 SNEGSKA (reference sequence). The ends were cut back, 0 bases at V and 3 bases at J, with 12 bases in the middle.

This clonotype showed up just a few times. The chain recombines TRBV12-3 or TRBV12-4 with TRBJ1-1; D is possibly TRBD1 (5 bases). This CDR3 has 14 amino acids. Trimming left V 2 bases short and J 6 bases short, with 13 bases between. CDR3 nucleotides: TGTGCCAGCAGTTTATGGGACCGCGCTGCTGAAGCTTTCTTT. Translation gives CASSLWDRAAEAFF.

This clonotype was detected a few times. The J gene is TRBJ1-2, the V gene TRBV7-3; the D is unclear. CDR3 length: 14 residues. Germline V CDR1 and CDR2: SGHTA, FQGTGA. Trimming removed 7 bases at V and 2 bases at J, with 14 bases between. The DNA of the CDR3 is TGTGCCAGCACTACCCCCGGAGGAAACTATGGCTACACCTTC. This codes for CASTTPGGNYGYTF.

The chain joins TRBV7-2 to TRBJ1-1; D ambiguous. This CDR3 region has 15 residues. Deletions cut 1 base from V and 5 bases from J, with 14 bases between. The V gene's germline CDR1 is SGHTA and CDR2 FQGNSA. DNA for the CDR3: TGTGCCAGCAGCTTAGGACCGGGGTCGGGGACTGAAGCTTTCTTT. It is translated as CASSLGPGSGTEAFF.

The rearrangement joins TRBV5-5 to TRBJ1-2; D remains ambiguous. The V end lost 2 bases, the J end lost 0 bases, and 8 bases lay between the germline ends. From germline, CDR1 is SGHKS and CDR2 YYEKEE (reference sequence). This CDR3 has 14 residues. CDR3 DNA: TGTGCCAGCAGCTTAACAAGTACTAACTATGGCTACACCTTC. This encodes CASSLTSTNYGYTF.

There are many counts of this clonotype. The chain has TRBV20-1 and TRBJ1-1; D is unresolved. This CDR3 spans 14 amino acids. Germline V lookup: CDR1 DFQATT, CDR2 SNEGSKA (reference sequence). V lost 1 base and J 11 bases, leaving 20 bases between the germline ends. The CDR3 nucleotides read TGCAGTGCTAGAGGCCGCATTTCACCTGCTGGGGCTTTCTTT. As protein: CSARGRISPAGAFF.

V usage is TRBV28 and J usage is TRBJ2-7; D may be TRBD1 (6 bases). This CDR3 contains 15 residues. Germline assignment: CDR1 MDHEN and CDR2 SYDVKM. The ends were cut back, 2 bases at V and 3 bases at J, with 14 bases in the middle. CDR3: CASSLGGGGYYEQYV. DNA of the CDR3: TGTGCCAGCAGTTTAGGTGGGGGCGGCTACTACGAGCAGTACGTC.

The chain uses TRBV5-1 and TRBJ2-7; the D is unclear. Germline V gives CDR1 SGHRS, CDR2 YFSETQ. Trimming removed 4 bases from V and 2 bases from J, with 16 bases in between. CDR3 length equals 15 residues. CDR3 DNA sequence: TGCGCCAGCAGCACGGACGGATACATTGCCTACGAGCAGTACTTC. Protein sequence: CASSTDGYIAYEQYF.

The rearrangement links TRBV7-6 to TRBJ2-1; tentatively, D is TRBD1 (6 bases). The CDR3 sequence is 16 residues long. V lost 5 bases and J 0 bases, leaving 14 bases between the germline ends. The germline CDR1 and CDR2 sequences are SGHVS and FNYEAQ. The CDR3 loop reads CASSGRQDSSYNEQFF. In DNA, the CDR3 is TGTGCCAGCAGCGGGCGGCAGGACAGCTCCTACAATGAGCAGTTCTTC. The whole variable domain, remainder taken from reference TRBV7-6 and TRBJ2-1, is GAGVSQSPRYKVTKRGQDVALRCDPISGHVSLYWYRQALGQGPEFLTYFNYEAQQDKSGLPNDRFSAERPEGSISTLTIQRTEQRDSAMYRCASSGRQDSSYNEQFFGPGTRLTVL.

CDR3 sequence: CASLDSYGYTF. As DNA, the CDR3 is TGTGCCAGCTTGGACAGTTATGGCTACACCTTC. The chain couples TRBV2 to TRBJ1-2, with D perhaps TRBD1 (6 bases). The CDR3 sequence is 11 residues long. The V gene lost 8 bases and the J gene lost 5 bases, with 9 bases spanning the gap. Germline V lookup: CDR1 SNHLY, CDR2 FYNNEI.

This clonotype was found a few times. The chain recombines TRBV5-1 with TRBJ2-7; 9 bases line up with TRBD1. CDR3 length: 15 amino acids. CDR1 and CDR2 from the germline V gene are SGHRS and YFSETQ. The V segment lost 4 bases and the J segment 2 bases; nucleotides outside the gene matches: 7. The CDR3 reads CASSPGGQGPYEQYV. The CDR3 region has the DNA TGCGCCAGCAGCCCGGGGGGACAGGGACCCTACGAGCAGTACGTC.

V is TRBV5-1 and J is TRBJ2-2, with D maybe TRBD2 (6 bases). Trimming cost V 7 bases and J 7 bases, with 20 bases left between them. CDR3 length: 15 residues. Looked up from germline, CDR1 is SGHRS and CDR2 is YFSETQ. The CDR3 sequence is CASSSPGLRFGELFF. Here the CDR3 DNA reads TGCGCCAGCTCATCACCGGGACTCAGATTCGGGGAGCTGTTTTTT.

This clonotype was seen more than once but under ten times. This rearrangement joins TRBV20-1 to TRBJ2-3; 8 bases line up with TRBD1. The CDR3 runs 16 residues. J gave up 0 bases and V 1 base, and 6 bases lay outside the gene matches. Germline lookup yields CDR1 DFQATT and CDR2 SNEGSKA (reference sequence). CDR3 DNA: TGCAGTGCTAGAGGGCAGGGGGCAACTAGCACAGATACGCAGTATTTT. It codes for CSARGQGATSTDTQYF.

V gene TRBV6-1 combines with J gene TRBJ2-1, with D unresolved. The CDR3 loop spans 13 amino acids. Deletions cut 4 bases from V and 7 bases from J, with 11 bases between. Germline CDR1 is MNHNS and CDR2 is SASEGT. The CDR3 nucleotides are TGTGCCAGCAGTGCCTCAGGTGTTAATGAGCAGTTCTTC. Residues: CASSASGVNEQFF.

This clonotype was counted many times. CDR3 nucleotide sequence: TGCAGCGTAGGGACGAACACTGAAGCTTTCTTT. Protein sequence: CSVGTNTEAFF. This chain links TRBV29-1 with TRBJ1-1; maybe TRBD1 (5 bases). V was pared by 6 bases and J by 1 base, with 6 bases between. The V gene's germline CDR1 is SQVTM and CDR2 ANQGSEA. The CDR3 contains 11 residues.

This chain connects TRBV27 to TRBJ2-2; TRBD2 agrees at 16 bases. CDR3 size: 19 residues. After removal of 4 bases from V and 4 bases from J, the junction contained 9 bases not matched to a gene. The germline V gene encodes CDR1 MNHEY and CDR2 SMNVEV (reference sequence). The CDR3 spells CASSYAGLAGGPVTGELFF. The DNA of the CDR3 is TGTGCCAGCAGTTACGCGGGACTAGCGGGGGGGCCCGTCACCGGGGAGCTGTTTTTT.

The J gene is TRBJ1-3, the V gene TRBV20-1, with D possibly matching TRBD1 (5 bases). Germline values: CDR1 DFQATT, CDR2 SNEGSKA (reference sequence). V lost 0 bases and J lost 3, with 12 bases in between. The CDR3 extends over 15 amino acids. CDR3 protein: CSARDADKIGNTIYF. CDR3 DNA: TGCAGTGCTAGAGATGCGGACAAAATTGGAAACACCATATATTTT.

The chain couples TRBV5-1 to TRBJ2-7; D perhaps matches TRBD2 (5 bases). Germline V gene sequence: CDR1 SGHRS, CDR2 YFSETQ. This CDR3 spans 15 amino acids. The V gene lost 1 base and the J gene lost 4 bases, with 15 bases spanning the gap. This CDR3 is CASSLRSLGGYEQYF. Written as DNA, the CDR3 is TGCGCCAGCAGCTTGAGGTCCTTGGGCGGGTACGAGCAGTACTTC.

This clonotype was counted between two and nine times. The gene calls are TRBV6-2 or TRBV6-3 and TRBJ2-7, with a possible D match to TRBD2 (6 bases). V was cut by 4 bases and J by 1 base, with 14 bases left in between. The CDR3 totals 15 residues. From germline, CDR1 is MNHEY and CDR2 SVGEGT. DNA for the CDR3: TGTGCCAGCAGTTGGTTCCGGGAGCGATCCTACGAGCAGTACTTC. It codes for CASSWFRERSYEQYF.

The sample holds many counts of this clonotype. This sequence joins TRBV20-1 and TRBJ1-5, with TRBD1 identical over 9 bases. This CDR3 is 13 amino acids long. The V and J ends lost 6 bases and 5 bases, in that order; junction bases with no gene match: 5. In germline, CDR1 is DFQATT, CDR2 SNEGSKA (reference sequence). The CDR3: CSAWRTGDQPQHF. The CDR3 DNA follows: TGCAGTGCGTGGAGGACAGGGGATCAGCCCCAGCATTTT.

V usage is TRBV11-1 and J usage is TRBJ2-1; 8 nucleotides agree with TRBD1. The V and J ends lost 5 bases and 5 bases, in that order; junction bases with no gene match: 14. Germline loops: CDR1 SGHAT, CDR2 FQDESV (reference sequence). This CDR3 is 17 amino acids long. The CDR3 region has the DNA TGTGCCAGCAGCCATCGGGGAACCGGACAGGGCCACAATGAGCAGTTCTTC. This codes for CASSHRGTGQGHNEQFF. The entire variable domain, with the rest obtained from reference TRBV11-1 and TRBJ2-1, is as follows: EAEVAQSPRYKITEKSQAVAFWCDPISGHATLYWYRQILGQGPELLVQFQDESVVDDSQLPKDRFSAERLKGVDSTLKIQPAELGDSAMYLCASSHRGTGQGHNEQFFGPGTRLTVL.

This chain links TRBV7-9 with TRBJ2-5; D remains ambiguous. Trimming cost V 8 bases and J 5 bases, with 15 bases left between them. The germline gives CDR1 SEHNR, CDR2 FQNEAQ (reference sequence). This CDR3 has 13 residues. DNA for the CDR3: TGTGCCAGCGGTTTTGTGGGCCGCGAGACCCAGTACTTC. Translated, it gives CASGFVGRETQYF.